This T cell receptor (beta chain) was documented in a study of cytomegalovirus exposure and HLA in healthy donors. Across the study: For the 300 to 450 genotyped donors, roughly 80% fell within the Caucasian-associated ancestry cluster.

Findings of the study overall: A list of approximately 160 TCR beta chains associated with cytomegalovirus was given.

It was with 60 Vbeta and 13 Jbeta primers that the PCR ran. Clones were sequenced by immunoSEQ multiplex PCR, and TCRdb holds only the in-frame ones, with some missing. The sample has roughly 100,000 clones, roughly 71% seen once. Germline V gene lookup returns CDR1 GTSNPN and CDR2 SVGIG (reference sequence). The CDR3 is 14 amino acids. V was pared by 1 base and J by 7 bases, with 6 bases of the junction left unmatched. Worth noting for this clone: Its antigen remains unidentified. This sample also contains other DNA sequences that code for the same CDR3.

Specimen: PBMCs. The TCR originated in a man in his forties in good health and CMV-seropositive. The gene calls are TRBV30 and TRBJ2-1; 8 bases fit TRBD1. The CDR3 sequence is CAWSGGQGANEQFF. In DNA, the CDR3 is TGTGCCTGGAGTGGGGGTCAGGGGGCGAATGAGCAGTTCTTC.